The 16 T cell receptor beta chains below come from one sample, sequenced in a study of T cells in localized non-small cell lung cancer. Data came from immunoSEQ multiplex PCR; TCRdb stores just in-frame clones and leaves some out. The sample gives 90,000 to 95,000 clones, over 80% of which show up once; roughly 15% is in the top ten. This specimen was peripheral blood, taken before any cancer treatment. These receptors all come from a man aged 40 to 70 with stage I squamous cell lung carcinoma.

The rearrangement links TRBV25-1 to TRBJ1-2; D ambiguous. Per germline, CDR1 MGHDK and CDR2 SYGVNS. Trimming cost V 1 base and J 8 bases, with 20 bases left between them. This CDR3 has 16 residues. As DNA, the CDR3 is TGTGCCAGCAGTGAATTCGCCCCCGCTTTATCGGGGGGCTACACCTTC. Translating gives CASSEFAPALSGGYTF.

The rearrangement uses TRBV5-1 and TRBJ1-1; 9 bases fit TRBD1. The CDR3 covers 15 residues. Trimming took 4 bases from V and 4 from J; bases not matched to a gene: 8. Germline lookup yields CDR1 SGHRS and CDR2 YFSETQ. CDR3 nucleotide sequence: TGCGCCAGCAGCCCTGGACAGGGGAGGAGCACTGAAGCTTTCTTT. This encodes CASSPGQGRSTEAFF.

The rearrangement joins TRBV29-1 to TRBJ1-1, with 7 bases that match TRBD1. Germline V gives CDR1 SQVTM, CDR2 ANQGSEA. The trim removed 7 bases at V and 0 bases at J, leaving 5 bases unmatched. This CDR3 contains 13 residues. The CDR3 coding sequence is TGCAGCGCCCTGGGACAGTTGAACACTGAAGCTTTCTTT. Its protein is CSALGQLNTEAFF.

This clone showed up just once. V gene TRBV7-9 combines with J gene TRBJ1-4, with D possibly matching TRBD1 (5 bases). The CDR3 is 15 residues long. V was shortened by 2 bases and J by 2 bases, with 9 bases between the two germline ends. Germline lookup yields CDR1 SEHNR and CDR2 FQNEAQ (reference sequence). The CDR3 sequence: CASSLLGATNEKLFF. The CDR3 nucleotides are TGTGCCAGCAGCTTACTAGGGGCGACTAATGAAAAACTGTTTTTT.

The chain links TRBV28 to TRBJ2-2, with a possible D match to TRBD1 (6 bases). V dropped 5 bases and J dropped 4 bases, with 17 bases sitting between them. This CDR3 spans 16 amino acids. CDR1 is MDHEN, CDR2 SYDVKM, per germline. The CDR3 DNA reads as TGTGCCAGCAGTCAAATACAGGGCCGAGGCACCGGGGAGCTGTTTTTT. Translated, it gives CASSQIQGRGTGELFF.

This rearrangement joins TRBV5-4 to TRBJ2-1; 8 nucleotides align to TRBD2. The CDR3 is made up of 15 amino acids. The ends lost 0 bases at V and 7 bases at J; junction bases unmatched: 6. Germline CDR1 is SGHNT and CDR2 is YYREEE (reference sequence). The DNA of the CDR3 is TGTGCCAGCAGCTTGGGGTCGGGGGGGAGGAATGAGCAGTTCTTC. As protein: CASSLGSGGRNEQFF.

The chain's CDR3 is CASSLGHSYSNQPQHF. CDR3 coding DNA: TGTGCCAGCAGCCTGGGACACTCCTATAGCAATCAGCCCCAGCATTTT. J is TRBJ1-5 and V is TRBV5-5; D is possibly TRBD1 (6 bases). This CDR3 has 16 residues. Germline lookup yields CDR1 SGHKS and CDR2 YYEKEE (reference sequence). V was pared by 4 bases and J by 0 bases, with 14 bases between.

The gene calls are TRBV5-1 and TRBJ2-7; TRBD1 might be the D (5 bases). The CDR3 extends over 12 amino acids. Germline values: CDR1 SGHRS, CDR2 YFSETQ. V lost 3 bases, J lost 5 bases, and 9 bases lay in between. CDR3 protein: CASSSSGNEQYF. The CDR3 DNA follows: TGCGCCAGCAGCTCCTCAGGGAACGAGCAGTACTTC.

This chain's CDR3 is CASSLFIGGANYGYTF. The CDR3 nucleotides are TGCGCCAGCAGCTTATTCATAGGGGGCGCAAACTATGGCTACACCTTC. The V and J genes are TRBV5-1 and TRBJ1-2; 7 positions match TRBD1. V was pared by 2 bases and J by 2 bases, with 9 bases of the junction left unmatched. The germline V gene has CDR1 SGHRS and CDR2 YFSETQ. The CDR3 has 16 amino acids.

V gene TRBV7-8 combines with J gene TRBJ2-1; 7 bases fit TRBD1. J was trimmed by 0 bases and V by 5 bases; bases with no gene match: 4. CDR3 length: 15 amino acids. The germline V gene has CDR1 SGHVS and CDR2 FQNEAQ. The CDR3 loop reads CASSPTGNSYNEQFF. In nucleotides, the CDR3 is TGTGCCAGCAGCCCGACAGGGAACTCCTACAATGAGCAGTTCTTC.

The chain joins TRBV18 to TRBJ1-5; D is perhaps TRBD1 (6 bases). Germline CDR1 reads KGHSH; CDR2 reads LQKENI. The CDR3 loop spans 16 amino acids. Trimming stripped 2 bases from V and 3 bases from J, with 14 bases between. This CDR3 reads CASSPGEGEHNQPQHF. The CDR3 bases are TGTGCCAGCTCACCAGGGGAGGGGGAGCACAATCAGCCCCAGCATTTT. The complete variable domain, with remaining parts taken from reference TRBV18 and TRBJ1-5, reads NAGVMQNPRHLVRRRGQEARLRCSPMKGHSHVYWYRQLPEEGLKFMVYLQKENIIDESGMPKERFSAEFPKEGPSILRIQQVVRGDSAAYFCASSPGEGEHNQPQHFGDGTRLSIL.

The chain links TRBV2 to TRBJ2-5, with 8 bases identical to TRBD2. The CDR3 runs to 17 residues. V trimming: 5 bases; J trimming: 3 bases; junction bases outside the gene matches: 14. Germline CDR1 reads SNHLY; CDR2 reads FYNNEI. The CDR3 sequence: CASSLRGRGDPKETQYF. CDR3 DNA sequence: TGTGCCAGCAGTTTAAGAGGGCGGGGGGACCCTAAAGAGACCCAGTACTTC.

The rearrangement links TRBV28 to TRBJ1-4, with D hard to call. V was clipped by 2 bases and J by 0 bases, with 10 bases between them. The CDR3 is made up of 16 amino acids. Germline values: CDR1 MDHEN, CDR2 SYDVKM. CDR3 nucleotide sequence: TGTGCCAGCAGTTTAAGATCGGCTGCAACTAATGAAAAACTGTTTTTT. This encodes CASSLRSAATNEKLFF. The complete variable domain, with remaining parts taken from reference TRBV28 and TRBJ1-4, reads DVKVTQSSRYLVKRTGEKVFLECVQDMDHENMFWYRQDPGLGLRLIYFSYDVKMKEKGDIPEGYSVSREKKERFSLILESASTNQTSMYLCASSLRSAATNEKLFFGSGTQLSVL.

This chain joins TRBV10-3 and TRBJ2-2, with TRBD1 identical over 8 bases. Per germline, CDR1 ENHRY and CDR2 SYGVKD. The CDR3 has 16 residues. J lost 6 bases, V lost 6 bases, and 12 bases had no gene match. The CDR3 loop is CAIRGSGRGRAGELFF. DNA for the CDR3: TGTGCCATCAGGGGATCGGGCAGGGGGCGAGCCGGGGAGCTGTTTTTT.

This chain links TRBV6-1 with TRBJ1-1; perhaps TRBD1 as D (6 bases). Germline CDR1 MNHNS, CDR2 SASEGT. This CDR3 contains 14 residues. V lost 1 base and J 4 bases, leaving 10 bases between the germline ends. CDR3 sequence: CASSEVRTATEAFF. The CDR3, as DNA: TGTGCCAGCAGTGAAGTGAGGACAGCCACTGAAGCTTTCTTT.

The CDR3 sequence: CASSEGLVARYNEQFF. The DNA for the CDR3 is TGTGCCAGCAGTGAGGGCCTAGTCGCCAGATACAATGAGCAGTTCTTC. The chain is built from TRBV2 and TRBJ2-1, with D unresolved. Deletions cut 3 bases from V and 4 bases from J, with 16 bases between. The CDR3 totals 16 residues. The germline V gene encodes CDR1 SNHLY and CDR2 FYNNEI.